Reported below is one TCR beta chain. These data are taken from a study of T cell changes during pregnancy in multiple sclerosis. This CDR3 has 16 amino acids. The ends lost 2 bases at V and 6 bases at J; junction bases unmatched: 8. In germline, CDR1 is MRHNA, CDR2 SNTAGT. Method: immunoSEQ multiplex PCR; TCRdb's copy keeps in-frame clones and lacks some. Found here are 35,000 to 45,000 clones, roughly 84% of them singletons; the top ten hold under 4.5%. This sample comprised CD8+ T cells from peripheral blood mononuclear cells, obtained in the first trimester of pregnancy. The genes are TRBV6-4 and TRBJ1-2; 11 nucleotides align to TRBD1. This TCR came from a female donor with multiple sclerosis, enrolled in a pregnancy study. For the CDR3, the DNA is TGTGCCAGCAGTGACACCGGGACAGGGGGATGGGATGGCTACACCTTC. Translated, it gives CASSDTGTGGWDGYTF.